This TCR beta chain appears in the sequencing data of a study of OX40 agonist ivuxolimab in advanced cancers. Study as a whole: Patients received ivuxolimab, an intravenous treatment, every 2 weeks at 0.01 to 10 mg/kg. Study-level results: Dosing at 0.1 to 3.0 mg/kg was accompanied by clonal expansion of CD4+ and CD8+ blood T cells by week 6.

TCRdb's copy holds only in-frame clones and misses some; the assay was immunoSEQ multiplex PCR. The sample has some 85,000 clones; approximately 90% are singletons. Turning to this clone: The antigen is not known.

The CDR3 has 11 amino acids. The germline V and J ends were trimmed by 7 bases and 6 bases, with 13 bases remaining between them. Germline V gene lookup returns CDR1 SQVTM and CDR2 ANQGSEA. The starting material was CD4+ or CD8+ T cells sorted from blood, obtained in a trial of the OX40 agonist ivuxolimab. The rearrangement joins TRBV29-1 to TRBJ2-7; D tentatively fits TRBD1 or TRBD2 (5 bases each). The receptor was derived from an adult with an advanced solid tumor such as melanoma, head and neck, liver or kidney cancer. CDR3 loop: CSAGEGLEQYF. In DNA, the CDR3 is TGCAGCGCCGGAGAGGGGCTCGAGCAGTACTTC.